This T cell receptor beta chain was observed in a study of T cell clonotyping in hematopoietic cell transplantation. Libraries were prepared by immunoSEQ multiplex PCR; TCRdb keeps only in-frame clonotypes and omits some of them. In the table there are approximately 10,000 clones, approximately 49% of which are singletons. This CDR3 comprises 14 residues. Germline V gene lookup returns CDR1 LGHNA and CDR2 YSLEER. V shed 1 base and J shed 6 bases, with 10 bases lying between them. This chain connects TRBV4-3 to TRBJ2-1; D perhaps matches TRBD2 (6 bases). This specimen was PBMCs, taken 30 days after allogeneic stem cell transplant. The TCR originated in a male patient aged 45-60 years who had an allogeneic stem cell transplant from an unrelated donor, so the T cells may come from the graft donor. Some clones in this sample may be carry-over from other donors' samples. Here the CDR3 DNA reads TGCGCCAGCAGCCAAGGGGCCGGGGGCAATGAGCAGTTCTTC. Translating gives CASSQGAGGNEQFF.